This TCR beta chain was identified during a study of blood T cells in healthy people across ages. A second about 6 to 12 cycle PCR used barcoded and J-beta primers. Carrying 12 random nucleotides, a template-switch adaptor labeled each individual cDNA molecule. Each CDR3 protein is one row after TCRdb ran MiXCR on the 5' RACE reads. Seen here are approximately 780,000 distinct CDR3 sequences, around a quarter observed once, and the top ten hold around 2.9%. This clonotype has just a few counts. Its cognate antigen is unknown. Overall study findings and caveats: Long-lived donors had more naive CD4+ cells and higher diversity than aged donors.

The sample also formed part of further work on T cells of mothers and their children.

The receptor was derived from a boy younger than 18 in good health. Sequencing used blood.

This CDR3 is CAGGGGADTQYF. In DNA form, the CDR3 reads TGTGCCGGTGGCGGGGGGGCTGATACGCAGTATTTT. V is TRBV2 and J is TRBJ2-3, with 9 bases identical to TRBD2. The CDR3 consists of 12 residues. Trimming at V came to 11 bases and at J to 6 bases, leaving 6 bases not matched to a gene. Germline CDR1 SNHLY, CDR2 FYNNEI.